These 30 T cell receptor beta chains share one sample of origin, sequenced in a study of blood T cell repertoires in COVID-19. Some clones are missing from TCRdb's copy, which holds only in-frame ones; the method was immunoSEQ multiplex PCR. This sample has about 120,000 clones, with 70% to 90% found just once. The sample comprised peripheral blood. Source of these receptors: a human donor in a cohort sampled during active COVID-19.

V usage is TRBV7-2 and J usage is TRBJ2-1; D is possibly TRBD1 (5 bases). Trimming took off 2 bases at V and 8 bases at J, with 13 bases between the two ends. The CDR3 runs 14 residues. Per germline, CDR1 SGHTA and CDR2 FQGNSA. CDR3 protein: CASSLQSGYDEQFF. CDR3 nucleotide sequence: TGTGCCAGCAGCTTACAGTCAGGGTACGATGAGCAGTTCTTC. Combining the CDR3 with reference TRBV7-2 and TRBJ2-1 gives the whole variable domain GAGVSQSPSNKVTEKGKDVELRCDPISGHTALYWYRQSLGQGLEFLIYFQGNSAPDKSGLPSDRFSAERTGGSVSTLTIQRTQQEDSAVYLCASSLQSGYDEQFFGPGTRLTVL.

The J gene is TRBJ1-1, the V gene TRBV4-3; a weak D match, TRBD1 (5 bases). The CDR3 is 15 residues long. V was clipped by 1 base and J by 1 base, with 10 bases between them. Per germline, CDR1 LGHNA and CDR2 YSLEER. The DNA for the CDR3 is TGCGCCAGCAGCCAAGGCCAGACAGCGAACACTGAAGCTTTCTTT. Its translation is CASSQGQTANTEAFF.

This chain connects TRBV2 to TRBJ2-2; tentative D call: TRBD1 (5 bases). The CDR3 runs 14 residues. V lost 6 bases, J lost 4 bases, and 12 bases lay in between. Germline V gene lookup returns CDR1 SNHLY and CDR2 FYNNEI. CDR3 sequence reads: CASRSQGPTGELFF. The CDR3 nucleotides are TGTGCCAGCAGATCCCAGGGTCCCACCGGGGAGCTGTTTTTT.

CDR3: CASSLGTSGPRSAKNIQYF. CDR3 sequence (DNA): TGTGCCAGCAGCTTAGGGACTAGCGGGCCCCGAAGTGCCAAAAACATTCAGTACTTC. The V call is TRBV7-9, the J call TRBJ2-4, with 11 bases identical to TRBD2. Per germline, CDR1 SEHNR and CDR2 FQNEAQ (reference sequence). CDR3 size: 19 residues. J was trimmed by 1 base and V by 1 base; bases with no gene match: 9.

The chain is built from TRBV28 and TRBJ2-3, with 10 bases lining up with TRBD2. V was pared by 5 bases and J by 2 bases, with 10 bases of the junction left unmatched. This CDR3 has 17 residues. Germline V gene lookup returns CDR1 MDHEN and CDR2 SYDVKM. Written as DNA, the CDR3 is TGTGCCAGCAGTCGGACTAGCGGAATACCTCTCACAGATACGCAGTATTTT. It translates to CASSRTSGIPLTDTQYF.

CDR3 in amino acids: CTSSERTSAGELFF. The CDR3 DNA follows: TGCACCAGCAGCGAACGGACTAGCGCCGGGGAGCTGTTTTTT. This chain joins TRBV1 and TRBJ2-2; no check of the table's D call, TRBD2, against the DNA was made. TRBV1 is shown as a pseudogene. CDR3 length equals 14 residues.

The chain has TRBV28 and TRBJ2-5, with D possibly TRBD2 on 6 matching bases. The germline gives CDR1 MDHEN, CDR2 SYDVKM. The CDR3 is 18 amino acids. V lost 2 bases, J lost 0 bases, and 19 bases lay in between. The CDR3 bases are TGTGCCAGCAGTTTAGGGACTCGGGGGAGCGGGTACCAAGAGACCCAGTACTTC. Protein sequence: CASSLGTRGSGYQETQYF. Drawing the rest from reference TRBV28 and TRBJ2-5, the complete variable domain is DVKVTQSSRYLVKRTGEKVFLECVQDMDHENMFWYRQDPGLGLRLIYFSYDVKMKEKGDIPEGYSVSREKKERFSLILESASTNQTSMYLCASSLGTRGSGYQETQYFGPGTRLLVL.

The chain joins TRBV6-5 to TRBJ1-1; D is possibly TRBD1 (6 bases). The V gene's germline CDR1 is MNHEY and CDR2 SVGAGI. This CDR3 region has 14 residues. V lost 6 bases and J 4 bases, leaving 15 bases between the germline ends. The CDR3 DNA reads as TGTGCCAGCAGGCCCTCTAGGGGGTTCACTGAAGCTTTCTTT. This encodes CASRPSRGFTEAFF.

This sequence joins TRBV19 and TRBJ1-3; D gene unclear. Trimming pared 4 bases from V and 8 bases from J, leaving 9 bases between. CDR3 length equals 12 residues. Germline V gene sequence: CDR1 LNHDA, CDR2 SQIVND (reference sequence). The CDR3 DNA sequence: TGTGCCAGTAGTACCCCCGGGTACACCATATATTTT. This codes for CASSTPGYTIYF.

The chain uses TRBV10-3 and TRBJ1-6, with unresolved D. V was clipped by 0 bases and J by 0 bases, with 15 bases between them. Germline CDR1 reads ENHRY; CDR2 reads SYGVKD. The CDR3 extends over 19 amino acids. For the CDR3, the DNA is TGTGCCATCAGTGAGTCTGGCGGAGGAGATGGCTCCTATAATTCACCCCTCCACTTT. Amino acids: CAISESGGGDGSYNSPLHF.

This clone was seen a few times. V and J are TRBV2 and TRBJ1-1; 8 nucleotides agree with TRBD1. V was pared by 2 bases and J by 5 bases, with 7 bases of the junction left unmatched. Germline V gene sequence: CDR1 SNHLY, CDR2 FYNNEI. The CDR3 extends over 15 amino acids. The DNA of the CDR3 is TGTGCCAGCAGTGAAAGGACAGGGACGGAAACTGAAGCTTTCTTT. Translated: CASSERTGTETEAFF.

CDR3 sequence: CASSLEAELSGNTIYF. CDR3 DNA sequence: TGTGCCAGCAGCTTAGAAGCTGAACTCTCTGGAAACACCATATATTTT. V usage is TRBV7-2 and J usage is TRBJ1-3, with D uncertain. The CDR3 is 16 residues long. Germline V gives CDR1 SGHTA, CDR2 FQGNSA. The V end was cut by 1 base, the J end by 0 bases, with 10 bases between. Supplemented by reference TRBV7-2 and TRBJ1-3, the full variable domain reads GAGVSQSPSNKVTEKGKDVELRCDPISGHTALYWYRQSLGQGLEFLIYFQGNSAPDKSGLPSDRFSAERTGGSVSTLTIQRTQQEDSAVYLCASSLEAELSGNTIYFGEGSWLTVV.

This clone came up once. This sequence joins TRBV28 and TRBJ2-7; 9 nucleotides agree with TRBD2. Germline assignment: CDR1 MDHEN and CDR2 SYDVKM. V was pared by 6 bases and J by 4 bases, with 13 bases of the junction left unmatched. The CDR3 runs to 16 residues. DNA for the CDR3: TGTGCCAGCAGCTATAGCGGGGGCCGCCCCGCGTACGAGCAGTACTTC. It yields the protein CASSYSGGRPAYEQYF.

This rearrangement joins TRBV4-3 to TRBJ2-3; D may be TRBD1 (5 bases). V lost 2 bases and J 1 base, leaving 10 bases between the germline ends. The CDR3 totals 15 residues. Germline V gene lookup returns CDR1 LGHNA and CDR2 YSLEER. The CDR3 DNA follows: TGCGCCAGCAGCCAAAACCCCAGGGGCACAGATACGCAGTATTTT. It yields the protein CASSQNPRGTDTQYF.

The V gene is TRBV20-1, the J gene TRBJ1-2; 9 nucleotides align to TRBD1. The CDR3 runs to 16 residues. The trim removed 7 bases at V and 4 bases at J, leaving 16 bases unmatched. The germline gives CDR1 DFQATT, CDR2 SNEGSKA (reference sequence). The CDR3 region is CSVSRSTDRGGYGYTF. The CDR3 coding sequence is TGCAGTGTTAGTCGGTCTACGGACAGGGGAGGCTATGGCTACACCTTC.

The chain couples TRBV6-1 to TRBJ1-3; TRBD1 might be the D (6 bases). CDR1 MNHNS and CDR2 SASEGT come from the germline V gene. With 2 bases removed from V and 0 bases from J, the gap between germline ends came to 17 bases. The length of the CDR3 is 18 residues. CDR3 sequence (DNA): TGTGCCAGCAGTGAACAGGGGCCTATTCTGAACTCTGGAAACACCATATATTTT. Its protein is CASSEQGPILNSGNTIYF.

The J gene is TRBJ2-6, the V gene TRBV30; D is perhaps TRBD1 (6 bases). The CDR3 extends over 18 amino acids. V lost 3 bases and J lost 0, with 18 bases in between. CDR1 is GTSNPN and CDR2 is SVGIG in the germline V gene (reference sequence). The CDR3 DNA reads TGTGCCTGGAGGCGAACGACAGGAGCAAGCTCTGGGGCCAACGTCCTGACTTTC. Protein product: CAWRRTTGASSGANVLTF.

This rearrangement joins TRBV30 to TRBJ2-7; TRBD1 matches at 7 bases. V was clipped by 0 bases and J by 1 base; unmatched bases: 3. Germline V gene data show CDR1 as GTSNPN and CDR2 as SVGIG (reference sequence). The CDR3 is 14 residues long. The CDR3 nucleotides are TGTGCCTGGAGTGTAGGGGGCTCATCCTACGAGCAGTACTTC. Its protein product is CAWSVGGSSYEQYF. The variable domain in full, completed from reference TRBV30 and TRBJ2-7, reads SQTIHQWPATLVQPVGSPLSLECTVEGTSNPNLYWYRQAAGRGLQLLFYSVGIGQISSEVPQNLSASRPQDRQFILSSKKLLLSDSGFYLCAWSVGGSSYEQYFGPGTRLTVT.

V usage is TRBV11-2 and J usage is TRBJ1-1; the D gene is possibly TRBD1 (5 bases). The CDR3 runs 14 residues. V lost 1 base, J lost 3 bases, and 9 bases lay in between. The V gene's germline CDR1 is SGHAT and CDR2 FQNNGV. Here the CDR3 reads CASSLVWGDTEAFF. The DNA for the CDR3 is TGTGCCAGCAGCTTAGTTTGGGGGGACACTGAAGCTTTCTTT.

This chain's CDR3 is CASSIGLAAGANVLTF. The DNA of the CDR3 is TGTGCCAGTAGTATAGGACTAGCGGCTGGGGCCAACGTCCTGACTTTC. The chain carries TRBV19 and TRBJ2-6; TRBD2 agrees at 9 bases. This CDR3 is 16 amino acids long. Germline V gene data show CDR1 as LNHDA and CDR2 as SQIVND (reference sequence). After removal of 1 base from V and 2 bases from J, the junction contained 0 bases not matched to a gene.

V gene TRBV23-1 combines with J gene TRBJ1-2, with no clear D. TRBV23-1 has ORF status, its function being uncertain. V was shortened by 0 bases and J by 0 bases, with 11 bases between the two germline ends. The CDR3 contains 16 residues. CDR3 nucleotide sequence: TGCGCCAGCAGTCAATCTGACCGGCGGCCTAACTATGGCTACACCTTC. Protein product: CASSQSDRRPNYGYTF.

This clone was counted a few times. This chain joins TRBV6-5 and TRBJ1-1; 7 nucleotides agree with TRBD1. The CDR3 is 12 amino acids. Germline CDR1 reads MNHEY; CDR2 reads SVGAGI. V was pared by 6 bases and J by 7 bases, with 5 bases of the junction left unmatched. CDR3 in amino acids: CASRPRQGEAFF. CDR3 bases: TGTGCCAGCAGGCCCAGACAGGGTGAAGCTTTCTTT.

CDR3 sequence reads: CASSIWGRGEAFF. The CDR3, as DNA: TGTGCCAGTAGTATCTGGGGGCGAGGTGAAGCTTTCTTT. J is TRBJ1-1 and V is TRBV19; a possible D gene is TRBD1 (6 bases). The germline V gene encodes CDR1 LNHDA and CDR2 SQIVND (reference sequence). The CDR3 runs 13 residues. V was shortened by 3 bases and J by 7 bases, with 12 bases between the two germline ends.

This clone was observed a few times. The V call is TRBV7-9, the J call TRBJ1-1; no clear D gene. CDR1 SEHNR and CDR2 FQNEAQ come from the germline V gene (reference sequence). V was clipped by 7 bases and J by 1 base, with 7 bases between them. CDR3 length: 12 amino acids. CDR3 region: CASTLWNTEAFF. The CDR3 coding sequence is TGTGCCAGCACTTTATGGAACACTGAAGCTTTCTTT.

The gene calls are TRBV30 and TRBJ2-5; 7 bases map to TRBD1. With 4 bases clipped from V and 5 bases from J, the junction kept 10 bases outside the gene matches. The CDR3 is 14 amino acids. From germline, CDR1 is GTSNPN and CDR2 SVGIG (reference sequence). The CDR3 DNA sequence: TGTGCCTGGAAACACAAGGGGGCCTACGAGACCCAGTACTTC. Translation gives CAWKHKGAYETQYF.

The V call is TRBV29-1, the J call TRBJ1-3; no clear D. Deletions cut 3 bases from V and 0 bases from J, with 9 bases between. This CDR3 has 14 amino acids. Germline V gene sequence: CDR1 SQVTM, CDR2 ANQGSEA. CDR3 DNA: TGCAGCGTTGAGGCAGCGAGCTCTGGAAACACCATATATTTT. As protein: CSVEAASSGNTIYF.

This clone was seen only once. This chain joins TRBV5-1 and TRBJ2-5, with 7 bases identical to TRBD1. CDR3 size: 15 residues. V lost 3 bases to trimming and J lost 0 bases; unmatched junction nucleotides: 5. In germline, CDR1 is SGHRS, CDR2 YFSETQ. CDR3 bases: TGCGCCAGCAGCTGGGGCCAGGGGGACCAAGAGACCCAGTACTTC. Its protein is CASSWGQGDQETQYF. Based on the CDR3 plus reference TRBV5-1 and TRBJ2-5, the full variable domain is KAGVTQTPRYLIKTRGQQVTLSCSPISGHRSVSWYQQTPGQGLQFLFEYFSETQRNKGNFPGRFSGRQFSNSRSEMNVSTLELGDSALYLCASSWGQGDQETQYFGPGTRLLVL.

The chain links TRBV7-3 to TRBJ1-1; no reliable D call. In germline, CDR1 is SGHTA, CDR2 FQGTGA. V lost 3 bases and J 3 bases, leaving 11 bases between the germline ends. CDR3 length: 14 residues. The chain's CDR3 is CASSFSPEDTEAFF. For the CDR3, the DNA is TGTGCCAGCAGCTTCTCCCCCGAGGACACTGAAGCTTTCTTT.

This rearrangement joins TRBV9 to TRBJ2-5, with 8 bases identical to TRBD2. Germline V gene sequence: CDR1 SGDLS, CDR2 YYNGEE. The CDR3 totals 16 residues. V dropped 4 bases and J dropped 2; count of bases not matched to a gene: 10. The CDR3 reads CASSPSAGARQETQYF. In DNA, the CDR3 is TGTGCCAGCAGCCCCTCAGCGGGAGCGCGTCAAGAGACCCAGTACTTC.

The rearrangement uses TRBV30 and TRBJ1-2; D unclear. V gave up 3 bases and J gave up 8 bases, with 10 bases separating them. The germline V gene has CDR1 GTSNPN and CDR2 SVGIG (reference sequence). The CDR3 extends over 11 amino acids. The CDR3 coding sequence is TGTGCCTGGAGCGATGCCGGGGGCTACACCTTC. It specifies CAWSDAGGYTF.